The next 18 T cell receptor beta chains were all read from a single sample in a study of blood T cell repertoires in COVID-19. Assay used: immunoSEQ multiplex PCR; TCRdb lists only in-frame clones, some missing. The repertoire consists of 65,000 to 100,000 clones, with around nine tenths occurring once and the leading ten covering more than 4.5%. The source material was peripheral blood. The receptor source for this set is a woman of 80 years or more with acute or convalescent COVID-19.

This clone was counted a single time. The V and J genes are TRBV7-9 and TRBJ1-2; D possibly corresponds to TRBD1 (6 bases). Trimming stripped 4 bases from V and 2 bases from J, with 14 bases between. The CDR3 runs 15 residues. Looked up from germline, CDR1 is SEHNR and CDR2 is FQNEAQ (reference sequence). The DNA of the CDR3 is TGTGCCAGCAGCTCAACCCGGGACAACAACTATGGCTACACCTTC. Protein: CASSSTRDNNYGYTF.

The chain recombines TRBV6-1 with TRBJ1-6, with D tentatively TRBD1 (5 bases). V was pared by 3 bases and J by 9 bases, with 15 bases between. This CDR3 has 15 amino acids. The germline V gene encodes CDR1 MNHNS and CDR2 SASEGT. The CDR3 protein is CASSDAGRSVSPLHF. The CDR3 nucleotides are TGTGCCAGCAGTGATGCGGGACGGTCGGTTTCACCCCTCCACTTT.

The chain combines TRBV7-9 with TRBJ2-1; the match to TRBD2 covers 7 bases. Per the germline V gene, CDR1 is SEHNR and CDR2 is FQNEAQ (reference sequence). The CDR3 length is 15 residues. The V segment lost 2 bases and the J segment 7 bases; nucleotides outside the gene matches: 8. CDR3 sequence: CASSLSQRGVNEQFF. DNA for the CDR3: TGTGCCAGCAGCTTAAGCCAGCGGGGTGTGAATGAGCAGTTCTTC.

The J gene is TRBJ2-7, the V gene TRBV21-1; the DNA was not compared with TRBD2, the D call given in the table. TRBV21-1 is a pseudogene segment. CDR3 length equals 20 residues. CDR3 sequence reads: CASSGGVKLAVNLGLYEQYF. The CDR3 bases are TGTGCCAGCAGTGGCGGGGTTAAACTAGCGGTGAACCTAGGGCTCTACGAGCAGTACTTC.

The rearrangement uses TRBV5-5 and TRBJ1-4; 8 nucleotides line up with TRBD1. CDR3 length: 15 amino acids. Germline V lookup: CDR1 SGHKS, CDR2 YYEKEE (reference sequence). J gave up 8 bases and V 0 bases, and 6 bases lay outside the gene matches. As DNA, the CDR3 is TGTGCCAGCAGCTTGGCCGGGACAGGTAGCGAAAAACTGTTTTTT. Protein: CASSLAGTGSEKLFF.

The chain is built from TRBV4-2 and TRBJ1-1; 8 bases agree with TRBD1. CDR1 LGHNA and CDR2 YNFKEQ come from the germline V gene. CDR3 length: 13 amino acids. The ends lost 1 base at V and 6 bases at J; junction bases unmatched: 1. CDR3 bases: TGTGCCAGCAGCCAAGGGGGACAGGCTGAAGCTTTCTTT. Protein: CASSQGGQAEAFF.

This chain connects TRBV7-3 to TRBJ2-7; no definite D call. V shed 0 bases and J shed 2 bases, with 5 bases lying between them. Germline V gene data show CDR1 as SGHTA and CDR2 as FQGTGA. The CDR3 spans 13 residues. The CDR3 region is CASSLTQTYEQYF. In nucleotides, the CDR3 is TGTGCCAGCAGCTTAACACAGACCTACGAGCAGTACTTC.

This chain connects TRBV3-1 (or the pseudogene TRBV3-2) to TRBJ2-5, with D possibly being TRBD2 (7 bases). Germline-derived CDR1 and CDR2 are LGHDT and YNNKEL (reference sequence). V was cut by 4 bases and J by 4 bases, with 19 bases left in between. The CDR3 has 16 residues. The CDR3 is CASSPPRRGALETQYF. The CDR3 DNA reads TGTGCCAGCAGCCCCCCCCGACGGGGGGCCCTAGAGACCCAGTACTTC.

The gene calls are TRBV9 and TRBJ2-7; D might be TRBD2 (6 bases). Trimming took 4 bases from V and 0 from J, leaving 17 bases between them. CDR1 and CDR2 from the germline V gene are SGDLS and YYNGEE. The CDR3 loop spans 16 amino acids. The DNA of the CDR3 is TGTGCCAGCAGCCCTACGGGGACTTCCTTCTCCTACGAGCAGTACTTC. Encoded protein: CASSPTGTSFSYEQYF.

The chain is built from TRBV2 and TRBJ2-5; 8 positions match TRBD2. The CDR3 is 14 residues long. Losses at the gene ends were 4 bases for V and 4 bases for J; bases not matched to a gene: 5. The germline V gene encodes CDR1 SNHLY and CDR2 FYNNEI. CDR3 amino acids: CASSGGTSLETQYF. For the CDR3, the DNA is TGTGCCAGCAGTGGAGGGACTAGTTTAGAGACCCAGTACTTC.

V is TRBV11-3 and J is TRBJ2-3; weak D call: TRBD2 (6 bases). The germline CDR1 and CDR2 sequences are SGHNT and YENEEA. Trimming took 1 base from V and 7 from J, leaving 15 bases between them. This CDR3 is 15 amino acids long. The CDR3 loop reads CASSLARGGANTQYF. The DNA for the CDR3 is TGTGCCAGCAGCTTAGCTCGGGGAGGCGCAAATACGCAGTATTTT. The entire variable domain, with the rest obtained from reference TRBV11-3 and TRBJ2-3, is as follows: EAGVVQSPRYKIIEKKQPVAFWCNPISGHNTLYWYLQNLGQGPELLIRYENEEAVDDSQLPKDRFSAERLKGVDSTLKIQPAELGDSAVYLCASSLARGGANTQYFGPGTRLTVL.

This chain joins TRBV5-4 and TRBJ1-6; TRBD1 agrees at 10 bases. Germline V gene sequence: CDR1 SGHNT, CDR2 YYREEE (reference sequence). The CDR3 sequence is 15 residues long. The J segment lost 8 bases and the V segment lost 1 base, leaving 3 bases of the junction unmatched. This CDR3 reads CASSLLTGGDSPLHF. CDR3 nucleotides: TGTGCCAGCAGCTTGTTGACAGGGGGCGATTCACCCCTCCACTTT.

This clone was seen only a few times. The genes are TRBV11-3 and TRBJ2-3; 8 nucleotides align to TRBD2. V lost 3 bases to trimming and J lost 1 base; unmatched junction nucleotides: 0. Germline loops: CDR1 SGHNT, CDR2 YENEEA. The CDR3 has 14 residues. The CDR3 protein is CASSFSGGTDTQYF. The CDR3, as DNA: TGTGCCAGCAGCTTTAGCGGGGGCACAGATACGCAGTATTTT.

The CDR3 coding sequence is TGTGCCAGCTCATTTCAGAGCGATCAGCCCCAGCATTTT. Translation gives CASSFQSDQPQHF. This chain links TRBV18 with TRBJ1-5; D ambiguous. Germline loops: CDR1 KGHSH, CDR2 LQKENI. CDR3 length equals 13 residues. The V gene lost 5 bases and the J gene lost 5 bases, with 10 bases spanning the gap.

This chain uses TRBV10-3 with TRBJ1-3, with 7 bases matching TRBD1. V dropped 6 bases and J dropped 0; count of bases not matched to a gene: 2. CDR1 and CDR2 from the germline V gene are ENHRY and SYGVKD. The CDR3 totals 14 residues. The CDR3 coding sequence is TGTGCCATCAGACCAGGGGGCTCTGGAAACACCATATATTTT. It translates to CAIRPGGSGNTIYF.

The rearrangement links TRBV12-3 or TRBV12-4 to TRBJ2-3; 8 bases are shared with TRBD2. V dropped 2 bases and J dropped 15; count of bases not matched to a gene: 7. The CDR3 sequence is 12 residues long. The CDR3 DNA follows: TGTGCCAGCAGTTTAAGGGGACTAGTGAGATATTTT. Translation gives CASSLRGLVRYF.

The chain is built from TRBV6-6 and TRBJ1-1; unclear D gene. CDR1 and CDR2 (germline): MNHNY, SVGAGI (reference sequence). This CDR3 is built from 13 residues. The ends were cut back, 7 bases at V and 5 bases at J, with 14 bases in the middle. The CDR3 region has the DNA TGTGCCAGCATTAGACTTCTCGGGACTGAAGCTTTCTTT. Protein: CASIRLLGTEAFF.

CDR3 loop: CASSLRRWQGLGEQYF. The CDR3 coding sequence is TGTGCCAGCAGCTTAAGACGTTGGCAGGGATTGGGCGAGCAGTACTTC. The genes are TRBV11-1 and TRBJ2-7; TRBD1 might be the D (5 bases). CDR3 length: 16 residues. Germline V gene sequence: CDR1 SGHAT, CDR2 FQDESV (reference sequence). V was shortened by 2 bases and J by 6 bases, with 20 bases between the two germline ends.